The 28 T cell receptor beta chains reported below all come from one sample, sequenced in a study of blood T cells in healthy people across ages. The second PCR ran roughly 6 to 11 cycles with a sample-barcoded 5' primer and J-beta primers. TCRdb itself ran the 5' RACE reads through MiXCR, one entry per CDR3 protein. This table holds 1,300,000 or so distinct CDR3 sequences, 59% found once. The sequencing sample was made of blood. These receptors were collected from a young man in good health.

This clonotype was recorded once. V gene TRBV6-5 combines with J gene TRBJ2-3, with D possibly TRBD1 on 6 matching bases. The germline V gene has CDR1 MNHEY and CDR2 SVGAGI. The CDR3 is 12 amino acids. V was trimmed by 5 bases and J by 5 bases, leaving 8 bases between them. The CDR3 loop is CASSQGQDTQYF. CDR3 nucleotides: TGTGCCAGCAGTCAGGGGCAAGATACGCAGTATTTT.

This rearrangement joins TRBV7-6 to TRBJ2-7; D possibly corresponds to TRBD1 (6 bases). V shed 6 bases and J shed 0 bases, with 15 bases lying between them. The CDR3 runs to 15 residues. Germline loops: CDR1 SGHVS, CDR2 FNYEAQ. The CDR3 here is CASSFSAGASYEQYF. The CDR3 DNA reads TGTGCCAGCAGTTTTAGCGCAGGGGCCTCCTACGAGCAGTACTTC. Full variable domain (outside the CDR3, taken from reference TRBV7-6 and TRBJ2-7): GAGVSQSPRYKVTKRGQDVALRCDPISGHVSLYWYRQALGQGPEFLTYFNYEAQQDKSGLPNDRFSAERPEGSISTLTIQRTEQRDSAMYRCASSFSAGASYEQYFGPGTRLTVT.

Details on this clonotype: Germline is not matched at one junction end, which may reflect a read error. The CDR3 spells CASSLPLSSCNEQFF. DNA for the CDR3: TGTGCCAGCAGCCTACCACTAAGCTCCTGCAATGAGCAGTTCTTC. V gene TRBV3-1 combines with J gene TRBJ2-1, with D unresolved. Germline V gene data show CDR1 as LGHDT and CDR2 as YNNKEL (reference sequence). The CDR3 contains 15 residues.

CDR3 DNA: TGTGCCAGCAGCGGATCAGGGAACATTCAGTACTTC. Its translation is CASSGSGNIQYF. The chain joins TRBV9 to TRBJ2-4; D possibly corresponds to TRBD1 (5 bases). The length of the CDR3 is 12 residues. Germline CDR1 reads SGDLS; CDR2 reads YYNGEE. Trimming shortened V by 3 bases and J by 7 bases, and 8 bases separated the two germline ends.

This chain links TRBV4-1 with TRBJ1-2; D uncertain. Germline CDR1 and CDR2: MGHRA and YSYEKL. The CDR3 is 15 residues long. V dropped 0 bases and J dropped 4 bases, with 12 bases sitting between them. CDR3 amino acids: CASSQDHDGFYGYTF. The CDR3 DNA is TGCGCCAGCAGCCAAGATCACGACGGCTTCTATGGCTACACCTTC.

This chain links TRBV15 with TRBJ2-4; maybe TRBD2 (5 bases). The DNA end is a closer match to TRBJ2-7, so the J assignment may be wrong. CDR3 length: 12 amino acids. Germline assignment: CDR1 LNHNV and CDR2 YYDKDF (reference sequence). The CDR3 DNA reads TGTGCCACCAGCGCCGGGGCCTACGAGCAGTACTTC. This sequence encodes CATSAGAYEQYF.

The chain uses TRBV21-1 and TRBJ2-7; the table gives TRBD1 as D, unverified against the DNA. TRBV21-1 is classified as a pseudogene. The CDR3 sequence is 15 residues long. The CDR3 nucleotides are TGTGCCAGCAGCAGTATCGGGACAGTTACCTACGAGCAGTACTTC. Protein sequence: CASSSIGTVTYEQYF.

The genes are TRBV13 and TRBJ2-4, with 12 bases identical to TRBD2. The last part of the DNA fits TRBJ2-7 better; the J call may be wrong. CDR1 and CDR2 (germline): PRHDT, FYEKMQ (reference sequence). CDR3 length: 16 residues. The CDR3 coding sequence is TGTGCCAGCAGCCCCCGGACTAGCGGGATAACCTACGAGCAGTACTTC. As protein: CASSPRTSGITYEQYF.

V usage is TRBV11-2 and J usage is TRBJ2-3; 7 bases agree with TRBD2. The CDR3 runs 15 residues. V lost 1 base and J lost 3; bases outside the gene matches: 4. Germline values: CDR1 SGHAT, CDR2 FQNNGV. The CDR3 is CASSLGGSETDTQYF. CDR3 DNA: TGTGCCAGCAGCTTAGGCGGGAGTGAGACAGATACGCAGTATTTT.

In this sample, this clonotype turned up a few times. The rearrangement uses TRBV5-4 and TRBJ2-5; D is uncertain. Trimming left V 0 bases short and J 5 bases short, with 8 bases between. The CDR3 consists of 13 residues. Germline CDR1 reads SGHNT; CDR2 reads YYREEE (reference sequence). CDR3 in amino acids: CASSLESGETQYF. Written as DNA, the CDR3 is TGTGCCAGCAGCTTGGAAAGTGGGGAGACCCAGTACTTC.

This clonotype was seen only a few times. The V call is TRBV5-1, the J call TRBJ2-5; D remains unclear. The J call may be wrong; the DNA end is better matched by TRBJ2-7. The germline gives CDR1 SGHRS, CDR2 YFSETQ. The CDR3 contains 15 residues. Here the CDR3 DNA reads TGCGCCAGCAGCTTGAATCGGGCGGAAATGGGCGAGCAGTACTTC. It translates to CASSLNRAEMGEQYF.

The rearrangement uses TRBV6-1 and TRBJ1-6, with D perhaps matching TRBD1 (5 bases). The CDR3 contains 17 residues. Looked up from germline, CDR1 is MNHNS and CDR2 is SASEGT. V was trimmed by 6 bases and J by 10 bases, leaving 25 bases between them. The CDR3 DNA reads TGTGCCAGCAGACCCCGTGGCAGGGCGGCCCGGGTGTCACCCCTCCACTTT. Translation gives CASRPRGRAARVSPLHF.

The chain is built from TRBV3-1 and TRBJ2-3; TRBD2 agrees at 8 bases. This CDR3 region has 18 residues. CDR1 and CDR2 from the germline V gene are LGHDT and YNNKEL (reference sequence). After removal of 0 bases from V and 2 bases from J, the junction contained 10 bases not matched to a gene. In DNA, the CDR3 is TGTGCCAGCAGCCAAGATGGAGGCGGGGGGCTTTCCACAGATACGCAGTATTTT. Its translation is CASSQDGGGGLSTDTQYF.

The genes are TRBV4-1 and TRBJ1-1; no clear D gene. The germline V gene encodes CDR1 MGHRA and CDR2 YSYEKL. The CDR3 contains 14 residues. V was shortened by 4 bases and J by 6 bases, with 15 bases between the two germline ends. Here the CDR3 reads CASSRTLQVSEAFF. CDR3 DNA: TGCGCCAGCAGCCGGACCCTCCAGGTCTCTGAAGCTTTCTTT.

The chain has TRBV15 and TRBJ2-3; D perhaps matches TRBD2 (7 bases). Germline V gene lookup returns CDR1 LNHNV and CDR2 YYDKDF (reference sequence). The CDR3 has 15 residues. Between the trimmed V and J ends, which lost 1 base and 6 bases, there was a span of 14 bases. The CDR3 is CATSRVGAGRDTQYF. Here the CDR3 DNA reads TGTGCCACCAGCAGAGTGGGGGCCGGGAGGGATACGCAGTATTTT. Based on the CDR3 plus reference TRBV15 and TRBJ2-3, the full variable domain is DAMVIQNPRYQVTQFGKPVTLSCSQTLNHNVMYWYQQKSSQAPKLLFHYYDKDFNNEADTPDNFQSRRPNTSFCFLDIRSPGLGDTAMYLCATSRVGAGRDTQYFGPGTRLTVL.

V and J are TRBV4-3 and TRBJ2-6; TRBD1 is a possible D gene (5 bases). This CDR3 is built from 20 residues. V lost 0 bases and J 0 bases, leaving 18 bases between the germline ends. Germline loops: CDR1 LGHNA, CDR2 YSLEER. The CDR3 loop reads CASSQDRVGQGRSGANVLTF. The CDR3 nucleotides read TGCGCCAGCAGCCAAGACCGGGTGGGTCAGGGCCGCTCTGGGGCCAACGTCCTGACTTTC.

This clonotype was seen a few times. V and J are TRBV20-1 and TRBJ2-5, with 13 bases matching TRBD2. CDR1 DFQATT and CDR2 SNEGSKA come from the germline V gene (reference sequence). V lost 5 bases, J lost 3 bases, and 21 bases stayed unmatched. CDR3 length: 20 amino acids. In nucleotides, the CDR3 is TGCAGTGCTTCCCCCCGACTAGCGGGGGGACCCCTGATCCTCAAAGAGACCCAGTACTTC. It translates to CSASPRLAGGPLILKETQYF.

Only one count was recorded for this clonotype. The chain joins TRBV10-1 to TRBJ2-3; TRBD2 agrees at 9 bases. From germline, CDR1 is WNHNN and CDR2 SYGVQD (reference sequence). This CDR3 contains 14 residues. The ends lost 5 bases at V and 6 bases at J; junction bases unmatched: 6. The CDR3, as DNA: TGCGCCAGCAGTTATGAGCGGGAGGCCGATACGCAGTATTTT. Its translation: CASSYEREADTQYF.

This chain connects TRBV2 to TRBJ2-5; D is possibly TRBD2 (6 bases). The CDR3 sequence is 14 residues long. The V end lost 3 bases, the J end lost 3 bases, and 11 bases lay between the germline ends. From germline, CDR1 is SNHLY and CDR2 FYNNEI. CDR3 DNA sequence: TGTGCCAGCAGTGAGGCGGGACGGGAAGAGACCCAGTACTTC. Translating gives CASSEAGREETQYF. The entire variable domain, with the rest obtained from reference TRBV2 and TRBJ2-5, is as follows: EPEVTQTPSHQVTQMGQEVILRCVPISNHLYFYWYRQILGQKVEFLVSFYNNEISEKSEIFDDQFSVERPDGSNFTLKIRSTKLEDSAMYFCASSEAGREETQYFGPGTRLLVL.

In its sample, this clonotype was seen once. This rearrangement joins TRBV27 to TRBJ1-4; D is unclear. The V gene lost 2 bases and the J gene lost 0 bases, with 7 bases spanning the gap. This CDR3 has 15 residues. Germline CDR1 MNHEY, CDR2 SMNVEV (reference sequence). CDR3 region: CASSLSDPTNEKLFF. The CDR3 coding sequence is TGTGCCAGCAGTTTAAGCGATCCAACTAATGAAAAACTGTTTTTT.

V gene TRBV5-5 combines with J gene TRBJ2-3; 9 bases map to TRBD1. The CDR3 sequence is 16 residues long. V shed 4 bases, J shed 1 base, and the junction held 7 bases outside the gene matches. The germline CDR1 and CDR2 sequences are SGHKS and YYEKEE (reference sequence). The CDR3, as DNA: TGTGCCAGCAGCCCCGGGACAGGGAGGGGCACAGATACGCAGTATTTT. Translation: CASSPGTGRGTDTQYF.

The chain combines TRBV4-1 with TRBJ2-7; TRBD1 might be the D (5 bases). Trimming cost V 4 bases and J 6 bases, with 10 bases left between them. Germline V gives CDR1 MGHRA, CDR2 YSYEKL. This CDR3 comprises 12 residues. In DNA, the CDR3 is TGCGCCAGCAGCCCCCCGCAGGGCGAGCAGTACTTC. As protein: CASSPPQGEQYF.

This clonotype was seen a few times. The rearrangement joins TRBV18 to TRBJ2-3; 7 bases agree with TRBD2. J was trimmed by 7 bases and V by 4 bases; bases with no gene match: 14. Germline CDR1 KGHSH, CDR2 LQKENI. This CDR3 is built from 16 residues. For the CDR3, the DNA is TGTGCCAGCTCACTCCCGACCACTAGCGTCTTCAATACGCAGTATTTT. Translation gives CASSLPTTSVFNTQYF.

The chain uses TRBV15 and TRBJ2-1; D remains unclear. The V end was cut by 3 bases, the J end by 0 bases, with 9 bases between. CDR1 is LNHNV, CDR2 YYDKDF, per germline (reference sequence). This CDR3 is 15 amino acids long. The CDR3 DNA follows: TGTGCCACCAGCAGTGCCCTGAGCTCCTACAATGAGCAGTTCTTC. This translates into CATSSALSSYNEQFF.

The chain is built from TRBV7-9 and TRBJ2-1; no clear D gene. CDR3 length: 13 residues. V shed 0 bases and J shed 10 bases, with 10 bases lying between them. Looked up from germline, CDR1 is SEHNR and CDR2 is FQNEAQ (reference sequence). Written as DNA, the CDR3 is TGTGCCAGCAGCTTAGCAACGGGTGCAGAGCAGTTCTTC. This encodes CASSLATGAEQFF.

The chain uses TRBV10-3 and TRBJ2-7; 8 nucleotides agree with TRBD1. Germline V gene lookup returns CDR1 ENHRY and CDR2 SYGVKD. V lost 11 bases to trimming and J lost 1 base; unmatched junction nucleotides: 10. The CDR3 is 14 amino acids. The CDR3 DNA sequence: TGTGCCTCCAGGGGGACAGGACAGTCCTACGAGCAGTACTTC. Protein product: CASRGTGQSYEQYF.

The chain combines TRBV4-1 with TRBJ2-7; D tentatively fits TRBD1 or TRBD2 (5 bases each). The V end lost 2 bases, the J end lost 5 bases, and 13 bases lay between the germline ends. Germline loops: CDR1 MGHRA, CDR2 YSYEKL. There are 14 residues in the CDR3. The DNA for the CDR3 is TGCGCCAGCAGCCAAACCGGGGCCGGCAACGAGCAGTACTTC. Amino acid sequence: CASSQTGAGNEQYF.

The CDR3 reads CASSAVAGGGDTQYF. CDR3 coding DNA: TGTGCCAGCAGCGCAGTGGCCGGAGGGGGAGATACGCAGTATTTT. This chain uses TRBV11-2 with TRBJ2-3; tentatively, D is TRBD1 or TRBD2 (6 bases each). CDR1 and CDR2 from the germline V gene are SGHAT and FQNNGV. This CDR3 is built from 15 residues. With 5 bases removed from V and 5 bases from J, the gap between germline ends came to 17 bases.